This TCR beta chain was captured by sequencing in a study of OX40 agonist ivuxolimab in advanced cancers. Regarding the study as a whole: In the 0.1-3.0 mg/kg groups, partial responders showed among the lowest expansion.

Systemic immunosuppression or a history of autoimmune disease excluded patients. On cycle 4 day 1 and cycle 7 day 1, as well as at baseline, blood was sampled. A remark on this clone: Its antigen is unknown.

Method: immunoSEQ multiplex PCR; TCRdb's copy keeps in-frame clones and lacks some. The repertoire holds 50,000 to 65,000 clones, around 89% seen once, with 15% to 20% in the top ten. V lost 2 bases, J lost 3 bases, and 8 bases lay in between. Germline V gene lookup returns CDR1 LNHDA and CDR2 SQIVND (reference sequence). The CDR3 consists of 13 residues. The sample was CD4+ or CD8+ T cells sorted from blood, taken in a trial of the OX40 agonist ivuxolimab. The chain is built from TRBV19 and TRBJ2-7; unclear D gene. This TCR was recovered from an adult with an advanced solid tumor such as melanoma, head and neck, liver or kidney cancer. CDR3 protein: CASSIIANYEQYF. The CDR3 region has the DNA TGTGCCAGTAGTATAATAGCAAACTACGAGCAGTACTTC.